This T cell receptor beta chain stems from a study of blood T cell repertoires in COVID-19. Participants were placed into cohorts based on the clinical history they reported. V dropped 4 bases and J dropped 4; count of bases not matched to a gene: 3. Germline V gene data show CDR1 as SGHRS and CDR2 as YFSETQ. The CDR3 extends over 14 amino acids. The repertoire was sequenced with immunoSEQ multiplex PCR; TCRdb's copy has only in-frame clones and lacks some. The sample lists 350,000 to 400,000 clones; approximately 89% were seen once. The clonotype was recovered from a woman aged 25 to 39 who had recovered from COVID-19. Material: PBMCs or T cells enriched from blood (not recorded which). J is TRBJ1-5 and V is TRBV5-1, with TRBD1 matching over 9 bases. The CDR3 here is CASSRQGGNQPQHF. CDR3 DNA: TGCGCCAGCAGCAGACAGGGGGGGAATCAGCCCCAGCATTTT.